Presented here are 9 T cell receptor beta chains from one specimen sequenced in a study of T cell responses to AZD1222 COVID-19 vaccine. Here immunoSEQ multiplex PCR was the method, and the copy in TCRdb shows in-frame clones only, minus some. The sample has fewer than 200,000 clones, 88% seen once. This specimen was peripheral blood, taken 28 days after the second AZD1222 dose. The receptors shown here come from an adult who received the AZD1222 COVID-19 vaccine.

The V gene is TRBV7-3, the J gene TRBJ1-4; possibly TRBD1 for D (5 bases). The germline V gene has CDR1 SGHTA and CDR2 FQGTGA. The ends were cut back, 5 bases at V and 12 bases at J, with 13 bases in the middle. The CDR3 has 12 amino acids. CDR3 region: CASSPAGRELFF. For the CDR3, the DNA is TGTGCCAGCAGCCCGGCGGGGCGGGAACTGTTTTTT.

This chain links TRBV14 with TRBJ2-3; D may be TRBD2 (5 bases). CDR3 length: 17 amino acids. Germline V gene lookup returns CDR1 SGHDN and CDR2 FVKESK. Trimming shortened V by 0 bases and J by 0 bases, and 13 bases separated the two germline ends. The CDR3 loop reads CASSQDHRGPSTDTQYF. CDR3 sequence (DNA): TGTGCCAGCAGCCAAGACCACCGGGGTCCTAGCACAGATACGCAGTATTTT.

The chain is built from TRBV7-2 and TRBJ2-5; 7 bases are shared with TRBD2. J gave up 1 base and V 1 base, and 3 bases lay outside the gene matches. The germline V gene encodes CDR1 SGHTA and CDR2 FQGNSA. The CDR3 length is 15 residues. The CDR3 is CASSLVPSGQETQYF. The CDR3 DNA sequence: TGTGCCAGCAGCTTAGTCCCTAGCGGCCAAGAGACCCAGTACTTC.

The chain is built from TRBV23-1 and TRBJ2-7; D may be TRBD1 (6 bases). TRBV23-1 is classed as an ORF, of uncertain function. This CDR3 comprises 17 residues. V gave up 6 bases and J gave up 3 bases, with 24 bases separating them. CDR3 region: CASSPHVSAGEFYEQYF. CDR3 bases: TGCGCCAGCAGCCCCCACGTTTCGGCAGGGGAGTTCTACGAGCAGTACTTC.

The chain is built from TRBV5-1 and TRBJ2-1, with D unresolved. The germline V and J ends were trimmed by 0 bases and 0 bases, with 7 bases remaining between them. Germline assignment: CDR1 SGHRS and CDR2 YFSETQ. CDR3 length: 15 residues. This chain's CDR3 is CASSLDGSSYNEQFF. Here the CDR3 DNA reads TGCGCCAGCAGCTTGGACGGGTCCTCCTACAATGAGCAGTTCTTC.

V is TRBV6-2 or TRBV6-3 and J is TRBJ2-5, with 8 bases fitting TRBD2. CDR3 length: 19 residues. After removal of 0 bases from V and 2 bases from J, the junction contained 14 bases not matched to a gene. The germline gives CDR1 MNHEY, CDR2 SVGEGT. DNA of the CDR3: TGTGCCAGCAGTTACTCGAGCTCTTCGGCGGGGGGACCTCAAGAGACCCAGTACTTC. Translating it yields CASSYSSSSAGGPQETQYF.

The chain recombines TRBV7-2 with TRBJ2-1; 9 bases line up with TRBD2. V was pared by 7 bases and J by 12 bases, with 13 bases of the junction left unmatched. Germline values: CDR1 SGHTA, CDR2 FQGNSA. The length of the CDR3 is 14 residues. CDR3 amino acids: CASTSTPTTSGQFF. For the CDR3, the DNA is TGTGCCAGCACTTCCACCCCCACGACTAGCGGGCAGTTCTTC.

V gene TRBV5-4 combines with J gene TRBJ2-3, with D perhaps TRBD2 (7 bases). This CDR3 region has 14 residues. From germline, CDR1 is SGHNT and CDR2 YYREEE (reference sequence). The V gene lost 2 bases and the J gene lost 7 bases, with 14 bases spanning the gap. This CDR3 is CASSFAGASNTQYF. The CDR3 DNA reads as TGTGCCAGCAGCTTCGCGGGGGCCTCGAATACGCAGTATTTT.

The chain uses TRBV11-2 and TRBJ1-2; 10 nucleotides align to TRBD1. Trimming cost V 1 base and J 6 bases; bases outside gene matches: 8. This CDR3 comprises 16 residues. From germline, CDR1 is SGHAT and CDR2 FQNNGV. CDR3 loop: CASSLGWGTGAHGYTF. The CDR3 DNA follows: TGTGCCAGCAGCTTAGGATGGGGGACAGGGGCTCATGGCTACACCTTC.